These 6 T cell receptor beta chains came from one sample sequenced in a study of CD8+ T cells in alopecia areata. Extraction of RNA preceded its reverse transcription into cDNA, which served as the sequencing template. Libraries were prepared by immunoSEQ multiplex PCR; TCRdb keeps only in-frame clonotypes and omits some of them. The table includes some 9,800 clones, approximately 61% detected once. Alopecia areata patients provided lesional scalp punch biopsies and peripheral blood. Sequenced input: skin. These receptors originate from a human donor with alopecia areata.

The chain has TRBV18 and TRBJ1-1; a possible D gene is TRBD1 (6 bases). With 4 bases removed from V and 0 bases from J, the gap between germline ends came to 18 bases. Germline V gene data show CDR1 as KGHSH and CDR2 as LQKENI. The CDR3 is 17 amino acids. The chain's CDR3 is CASSRGSGVNMNTEAFF. The CDR3 coding sequence is TGTGCCAGCTCACGCGGTTCAGGGGTCAACATGAACACTGAAGCTTTCTTT.

This clone was seen more than once but under ten times. The rearrangement joins TRBV27 to TRBJ1-2; 7 positions agree with TRBD1. The V gene end was trimmed by 4 bases and the J gene end by 2 bases; junction bases not matched to a gene: 4. Germline values: CDR1 MNHEY, CDR2 SMNVEV (reference sequence). The CDR3 length is 14 residues. CDR3 nucleotide sequence: TGTGCCAGCAGTTACAGGGGCTACAACTATGGCTACACCTTC. Translating gives CASSYRGYNYGYTF.

This chain links TRBV2 with TRBJ2-1; maybe TRBD2 (6 bases). Germline V gene lookup returns CDR1 SNHLY and CDR2 FYNNEI. This CDR3 spans 15 amino acids. Trimming shortened V by 6 bases and J by 4 bases, and 16 bases separated the two germline ends. CDR3 DNA sequence: TGTGCCAGCAGGGCCGGGACTTCCAGATACAATGAGCAGTTCTTC. Translated: CASRAGTSRYNEQFF.

This clone showed up just a few times. J is TRBJ2-7 and V is TRBV28; TRBD2 might be the D (6 bases). Trimming shortened V by 3 bases and J by 2 bases, and 17 bases separated the two germline ends. Germline values: CDR1 MDHEN, CDR2 SYDVKM. The CDR3 sequence is 16 residues long. CDR3 nucleotide sequence: TGTGCCAGCAGTTTTTCCCTAGCCGGACTAACCTACGAGCAGTACTTC. Its translation: CASSFSLAGLTYEQYF.

This clone was detected only once. The DNA of the CDR3 is TGTGCCACCAGCAGAGGGAAGGGAACAGATACGCAGTATTTT. Its translation: CATSRGKGTDTQYF. The chain is built from TRBV15 and TRBJ2-3; D call uncertain. CDR1 and CDR2 (germline): LNHNV, YYDKDF (reference sequence). V lost 1 base and J 3 bases, leaving 8 bases between the germline ends. This CDR3 spans 14 amino acids.

The rearrangement uses TRBV29-1 and TRBJ1-5; D may be TRBD1 (6 bases). The CDR3 runs to 13 residues. Trimming stripped 4 bases from V and 4 bases from J, with 11 bases between. CDR1 is SQVTM, CDR2 ANQGSEA, per germline. The CDR3 nucleotides are TGCAGCGTTGTGGAAGGGGGGAATCAGCCCCAGCATTTT. Its protein product is CSVVEGGNQPQHF.